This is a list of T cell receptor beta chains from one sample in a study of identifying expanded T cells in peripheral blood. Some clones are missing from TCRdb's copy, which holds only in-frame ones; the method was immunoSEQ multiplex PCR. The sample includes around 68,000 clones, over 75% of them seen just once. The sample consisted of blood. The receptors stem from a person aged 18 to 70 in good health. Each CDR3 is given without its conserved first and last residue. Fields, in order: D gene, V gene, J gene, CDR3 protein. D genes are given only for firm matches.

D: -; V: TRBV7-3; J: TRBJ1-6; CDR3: ASSLSPLASDNSPLH
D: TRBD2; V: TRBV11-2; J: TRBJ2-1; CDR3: ASSLGLAGDEQF
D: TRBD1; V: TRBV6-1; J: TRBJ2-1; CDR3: ASSEPGQGRNEQF
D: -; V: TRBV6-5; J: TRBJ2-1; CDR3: ASSRDGEVNEQF
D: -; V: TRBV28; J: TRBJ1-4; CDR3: ASSLKGVANEKLF
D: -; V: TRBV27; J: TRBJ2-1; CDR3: ASLLGLLNSYNEQF
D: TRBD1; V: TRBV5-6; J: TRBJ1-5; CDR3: ASSLAGQASNQPQH
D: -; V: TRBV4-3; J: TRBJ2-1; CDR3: ASSQDGVSYNEQF
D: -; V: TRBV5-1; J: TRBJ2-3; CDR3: ASSFTPYDTDTQY
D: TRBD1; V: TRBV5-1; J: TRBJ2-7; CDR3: ASSFDRGLNEQY
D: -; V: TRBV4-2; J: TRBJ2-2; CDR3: ASSQEGTGTGELF
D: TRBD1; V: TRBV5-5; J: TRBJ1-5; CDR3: ASSFGTANQPQH
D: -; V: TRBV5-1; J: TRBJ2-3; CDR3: ASSLGTVQLDTQY
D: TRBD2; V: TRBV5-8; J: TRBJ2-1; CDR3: ASSWDFGTSGSRPREQF
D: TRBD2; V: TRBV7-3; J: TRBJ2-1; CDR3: ASSFTGTSLYNEQF
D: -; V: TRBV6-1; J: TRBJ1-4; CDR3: ASNRSKNEKLF
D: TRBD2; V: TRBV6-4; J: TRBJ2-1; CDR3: ASSEALAGVQEQF
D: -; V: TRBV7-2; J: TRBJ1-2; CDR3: ASNRVNYGYT